Sequencing of this T cell receptor (beta chain) was carried out in a study of blood T cell repertoires in COVID-19. Background on the study: The study drew acute and convalescent COVID-19 samples from the United States, Italy and Spain. PBMCs, B-cell-depleted T cells, or T cells provided the cDNA or gDNA that made up the material.

This CDR3 has 16 amino acids. The germline CDR1 and CDR2 sequences are SNHLY and FYNNEI. Trimming removed 7 bases from V and 3 bases from J; junction bases left unmatched: 14. Under the authors' procedure: How many nucleated cells were present was estimated from reference gene primer amplification. Clones were read by immunoSEQ multiplex PCR, and TCRdb kept only the in-frame ones, dropping some. For V, J and clone size, that table is used; D and trimming come from the DNA. The sample lists 230,000 or so clones; more than 70% were seen once. The receptor's source is a man between 35 and 55 years old with active or convalescent COVID-19. The chain recombines TRBV2 with TRBJ1-2; TRBD1 aligns across 7 bases. The sample comprised peripheral blood. The CDR3 loop reads CASIPSPSGGHYGYTF. The DNA of the CDR3 is TGTGCCAGCATCCCCAGCCCCTCAGGGGGGCACTATGGCTACACCTTC.